This entry features one T cell receptor beta chain sequence. Its antigen is as yet unknown. It is likely a read error, because the conserved phenylalanine at the end of the CDR3 is missing. The limits of the CDR3 on the DNA are not certain, so only TCRdb's listed CDR3 is given. This sample was taken from a study of T cells in tuberculosis. Study-wide results and caveats: Active tuberculosis alpha repertoires lay closer to GMM-specific TCRs than controls'.

Using immunoSEQ multiplex PCR, the repertoire was profiled, and TCRdb retains in-frame clones only, with some absent. The table includes around 39,000 clones, about 94% detected once. The CDR3 is 13 amino acids long, termini counted. The origin of this receptor is a donor between 10 and 29 years old with latent tuberculosis or without tuberculosis infection. This chain links TRBV1 with TRBJ1-3; the table names TRBD1, a call not compared with the DNA. TRBV1 is described as a pseudogene. The sample comprised PBMCs. CDR3 sequence: CTSSQDRRDSGLS.